This TCR beta chain was found in a study of metastatic and nonmetastatic thyroid tumors. Study-level background: Across blood and tumor or nodule tissue, repertoires from malignant and benign thyroid patients were compared with one another.

Whole-study findings and limits: Across blood and tumor, TCR beta diversity in malignant thyroid tumors was reportedly significantly higher than in benign nodules.

Treatment of any kind had been given to no patient before thyroid surgery. This clone was seen repeatedly, ten times or more. Its antigen is currently unknown. Distinct nucleotide sequences in the sample also encode this CDR3. Original data processing: Clinicopathological groups differed in CDR3, with these differences serving to build a distant-metastasis classifier for papillary thyroid cancer. TCRdb reanalyzed the PCR reads via MiXCR. TCRdb, not the authors, supplied the V and J calls. The data show 21,000 or so clones, roughly 12% seen once. The CDR3 has 14 amino acids. V lost 1 base, J lost 0 bases, and 6 bases lay in between. CDR1 and CDR2 (germline): LGHDT, YNNKEL (reference sequence).

The chain is built from TRBV3-1 and TRBJ1-1; D is ambiguous. The clonotype comes from a female donor with papillary thyroid cancer or a benign thyroid nodule (not recorded which). Some clones in this sample may be carry-over from other donors' samples. Input material: blood. The CDR3: CASSQAAVNTEAFF. The CDR3 region has the DNA TGTGCCAGCAGCCAAGCAGCAGTGAACACTGAAGCTTTCTTT. The whole variable domain, filled in from reference TRBV3-1 and TRBJ1-1, reads DTAVSQTPKYLVTQMGNDKSIKCEQNLGHDTMYWYKQDSKKFLKIMFSYNNKELIINETVPNRFSPKSPDKAHLNLHINSLELGDSAVYFCASSQAAVNTEAFFGQGTRLTVV.